A single T cell receptor (beta chain) is shown here with its context. The record originates from a study of blood T cell repertoires in COVID-19. Whole-study context: The study drew acute and convalescent COVID-19 samples from the United States, Italy and Spain. PBMCs, B-cell-depleted T cells, or T cells were the source of the cDNA or gDNA that made up the material.

Adults between about 18 and 95 years of age took part from 20 to 25 US areas. Exposed volunteers were people who met a COVID-19 case within 2 weeks before study entry. Sequencing was performed with immunoSEQ multiplex PCR; in TCRdb, only in-frame clones are kept and a portion is missing. The sample has around 320,000 clones; 85% to 95% are singletons. Material for sequencing was PBMCs or T cells enriched from blood (not recorded which). The receptor was isolated from a woman aged 25 to 45 who had been exposed to COVID-19.

This CDR3 reads CASSGTGHQPQHF. The CDR3 DNA sequence: TGTGCCAGCTCCGGGACAGGGCATCAGCCCCAGCATTTT. The V gene is TRBV19, the J gene TRBJ1-5; 9 bases match TRBD1. V shed 9 bases and J 5 bases; nucleotides not matched to a gene: 5. This CDR3 is built from 13 residues. Germline CDR1 reads LNHDA; CDR2 reads SQIVND (reference sequence).